The next 22 T cell receptor beta chains were all read from a single sample in a study of T cell responses to AZD1222 COVID-19 vaccine (dated by TCRdb to about 2021). The time point label, as the study defines it: baseline before first vaccination. The library was built by means of the immunoSEQ multiplex PCR assay. TCRdb mirrors the immuneACCESS table, restricted to in-frame sequences. Some clones are absent from its copies; in checked studies, under half trace to an unresolved V gene, and the reason for the others is unknown. The sample contains approximately 85,000 clones, 70% to 90% of them found a single time. Clones ranked in the top ten supply approximately 7% of the sample. The source material was peripheral blood, sampled on day 0 of AZD1222 vaccination. The receptors were sampled from an adult in good health.

The chain is built from TRBV30 and TRBJ1-4; D is undetermined. Germline V CDR1 and CDR2: GTSNPN, SVGIG (reference sequence). This CDR3 is built from 15 residues. V was cut by 2 bases and J by 8 bases, with 18 bases left in between. CDR3 nucleotides: TGTGCCTGGAGTCCTAGCCTTGGCGTAACGGAAAAACTGTTTTTT. Amino acids: CAWSPSLGVTEKLFF.

The chain has TRBV7-3 and TRBJ2-6; the D is unclear. Trimming cost V 2 bases and J 0 bases, with 5 bases left between them. The CDR3 has 15 amino acids. CDR1 is SGHTA and CDR2 is FQGTGA in the germline V gene. The CDR3 region is CASSLLGSGANVLTF. As DNA, the CDR3 is TGTGCCAGCAGCTTACTGGGCTCTGGGGCCAACGTCCTGACTTTC.

About this clone itself: Other DNA sequences in this sample translate to the same CDR3. V usage is TRBV7-2 and J usage is TRBJ1-5, with D possibly being TRBD1 (5 bases). Germline assignment: CDR1 SGHTA and CDR2 FQGNSA. Trimming pared 5 bases from V and 4 bases from J, leaving 15 bases between. This CDR3 contains 15 residues. CDR3 coding DNA: TGTGCCAGCAGCCCCGGGGGGGTAGGGAATCAGCCCCAGCATTTT. It codes for CASSPGGVGNQPQHF.

This chain links TRBV19 with TRBJ1-3, with D tentatively TRBD1 (6 bases). V was pared by 5 bases and J by 4 bases, with 12 bases between. The CDR3 loop spans 14 amino acids. Germline V gives CDR1 LNHDA, CDR2 SQIVND (reference sequence). The CDR3 DNA follows: TGTGCCAGTAGTTCCGGGGGCCTAGGAAACACCATATATTTT. Translating it yields CASSSGGLGNTIYF. Variable domain in full (rest from reference TRBV19 and TRBJ1-3): DGGITQSPKYLFRKEGQNVTLSCEQNLNHDAMYWYRQDPGQGLRLIYYSQIVNDFQKGDIAEGYSVSREKKESFPLTVTSAQKNPTAFYLCASSSGGLGNTIYFGEGSWLTVV.

The chain employs TRBV6-5 and TRBJ2-2; D call uncertain. This CDR3 region has 15 residues. The germline V gene encodes CDR1 MNHEY and CDR2 SVGAGI. V dropped 5 bases and J dropped 7 bases, with 17 bases sitting between them. The CDR3 spells CASSPPNGRVGELFF. The CDR3 DNA follows: TGTGCCAGCAGTCCTCCCAATGGACGGGTCGGGGAGCTGTTTTTT.

The rearrangement links TRBV5-1 to TRBJ1-5; 8 bases fit TRBD1. The CDR3 totals 14 residues. Germline V gene lookup returns CDR1 SGHRS and CDR2 YFSETQ. After removal of 0 bases from V and 6 bases from J, the junction contained 2 bases not matched to a gene. Written as DNA, the CDR3 is TGCGCCAGCAGCTTGGGGACAGGGATTCAGCCCCAGCATTTT. This encodes CASSLGTGIQPQHF. The variable domain in full, with the rest retrieved from reference TRBV5-1 and TRBJ1-5, is KAGVTQTPRYLIKTRGQQVTLSCSPISGHRSVSWYQQTPGQGLQFLFEYFSETQRNKGNFPGRFSGRQFSNSRSEMNVSTLELGDSALYLCASSLGTGIQPQHFGDGTRLSIL.

This chain connects TRBV6-1 to TRBJ2-7; tentative D call: TRBD2 (5 bases). From germline, CDR1 is MNHNS and CDR2 SASEGT. V lost 4 bases and J 4 bases, leaving 11 bases between the germline ends. There are 13 residues in the CDR3. The chain's CDR3 is CASSGGSGYEQYF. The CDR3 DNA is TGTGCCAGCAGTGGGGGTTCGGGGTACGAGCAGTACTTC.

V usage is TRBV7-2 and J usage is TRBJ2-5; tentative D call: TRBD2 (5 bases). Trimming shortened V by 0 bases and J by 4 bases, and 12 bases separated the two germline ends. The CDR3 is 15 amino acids. The germline V gene encodes CDR1 SGHTA and CDR2 FQGNSA. As DNA, the CDR3 is TGTGCCAGCAGCTTAGCAGTCGGGGTGTCAGAGACCCAGTACTTC. The encoded protein is CASSLAVGVSETQYF.

J is TRBJ1-2 and V is TRBV19, with TRBD1 matching over 8 bases. V gave up 7 bases and J gave up 0 bases; unmatched junction bases: 13. CDR1 is LNHDA and CDR2 is SQIVND in the germline V gene (reference sequence). The CDR3 covers 17 residues. Written as DNA, the CDR3 is TGTGCCAGTAACGAAGGCGGCAGGGGGCAAACTAACTATGGCTACACCTTC. This gives the protein CASNEGGRGQTNYGYTF.

The chain is built from TRBV4-1 and TRBJ1-4; D is perhaps TRBD1 (5 bases). Per germline, CDR1 MGHRA and CDR2 YSYEKL. There are 14 residues in the CDR3. The ends were cut back, 4 bases at V and 4 bases at J, with 10 bases in the middle. CDR3 region: CASSPGLNNEKLFF. CDR3 nucleotide sequence: TGCGCCAGCAGCCCGGGACTGAATAATGAAAAACTGTTTTTT.

In this sample, this clone is large. V and J are TRBV6-5 and TRBJ2-7; 7 nucleotides align to TRBD2. The CDR3 covers 12 residues. The V and J ends lost 8 bases and 4 bases, in that order; junction bases with no gene match: 5. CDR1 is MNHEY and CDR2 is SVGAGI in the germline V gene. The CDR3 DNA reads as TGTGCCAGCTCCCCAGCGGGGTACGAGCAGTACTTC. Its protein product is CASSPAGYEQYF.

The chain has TRBV11-2 and TRBJ2-5; 13 bases align to TRBD2. Trimming cost V 5 bases and J 7 bases; bases outside gene matches: 10. The CDR3 totals 16 residues. Germline CDR1 and CDR2: SGHAT and FQNNGV. CDR3 residues: CASSPGTSGIRRTQYF. The CDR3 DNA reads TGTGCCAGCAGCCCCGGGACTAGCGGGATTCGGAGGACCCAGTACTTC. The whole variable domain, filled in from reference TRBV11-2 and TRBJ2-5, reads EAGVAQSPRYKIIEKRQSVAFWCNPISGHATLYWYQQILGQGPKLLIQFQNNGVVDDSQLPKDRFSAERLKGVDSTLKIQPAKLEDSAVYLCASSPGTSGIRRTQYFGPGTRLLVL.

This chain links TRBV30 with TRBJ1-2; D is ambiguous. The CDR3 totals 11 residues. V shed 4 bases and J shed 3 bases, with 6 bases lying between them. Germline V gives CDR1 GTSNPN, CDR2 SVGIG (reference sequence). The CDR3 sequence: CAWNQYYGYTF. The CDR3 DNA is TGTGCCTGGAATCAATACTATGGCTACACCTTC.

This chain connects TRBV6-1 to TRBJ1-5; D remains ambiguous. The CDR3 extends over 14 amino acids. The V gene's germline CDR1 is MNHNS and CDR2 SASEGT. The V and J ends lost 1 base and 3 bases respectively, with 7 bases between them. CDR3 sequence reads: CASSEGTVNQPQHF. DNA for the CDR3: TGTGCCAGCAGTGAAGGGACGGTCAATCAGCCCCAGCATTTT.

This clone has only one observation. V gene TRBV7-9 combines with J gene TRBJ2-7; D is perhaps TRBD2 (6 bases). This CDR3 region has 17 residues. Germline CDR1 is SEHNR and CDR2 is FQNEAQ (reference sequence). Trimming left V 4 bases short and J 3 bases short, with 22 bases between. CDR3 sequence: CASSSTGGVTAIYEQYF. The CDR3 DNA is TGTGCCAGCAGCTCCACCGGCGGGGTGACAGCGATCTACGAGCAGTACTTC.

The chain joins TRBV18 to TRBJ1-1; D gene unclear. The CDR3 has 13 amino acids. The V end lost 4 bases, the J end lost 11 bases, and 17 bases lay between the germline ends. Germline loops: CDR1 KGHSH, CDR2 LQKENI. This chain's CDR3 is CASSRVDKMRAFF. The CDR3 nucleotides read TGTGCCAGCTCACGAGTCGATAAAATGAGGGCTTTCTTT.

J is TRBJ2-3 and V is TRBV10-3; TRBD2 matches 7 bases. V shed 10 bases, J shed 5 bases, and the junction held 9 bases outside the gene matches. The germline gives CDR1 ENHRY, CDR2 SYGVKD. The CDR3 consists of 13 residues. The CDR3 region has the DNA TGTGCCACTAAGCGGGGCGGAGGAGATACGCAGTATTTT. Protein sequence: CATKRGGGDTQYF.

This clone occurred once. CDR3 sequence reads: CASSYSLVSSYEQYF. In DNA, the CDR3 is TGTGCCAGCAGTTACTCACTCGTCAGCTCCTACGAGCAGTACTTC. This chain uses TRBV6-6 with TRBJ2-7; D uncertain. Trimming stripped 0 bases from V and 0 bases from J, with 9 bases between. This CDR3 is 15 amino acids long. Germline V gene lookup returns CDR1 MNHNY and CDR2 SVGAGI (reference sequence).

The rearrangement joins TRBV7-9 to TRBJ1-4; no firm D call. Trimming took off 0 bases at V and 2 bases at J, with 7 bases between the two ends. The CDR3 is 15 residues long. In germline, CDR1 is SEHNR, CDR2 FQNEAQ (reference sequence). In DNA form, the CDR3 reads TGTGCCAGCAGCTTAGCGGGAGGGACTAATGAAAAACTGTTTTTT. This sequence encodes CASSLAGGTNEKLFF.

The chain recombines TRBV27 with TRBJ1-2, with D perhaps TRBD1 (6 bases). Germline V gene data show CDR1 as MNHEY and CDR2 as SMNVEV (reference sequence). The CDR3 sequence is 13 residues long. V lost 5 bases and J 4 bases, leaving 11 bases between the germline ends. The CDR3 DNA follows: TGTGCCAGCAGTAGAACAGGGTCCTATGGCTACACCTTC. This sequence encodes CASSRTGSYGYTF.

CDR3 region: CASMGWGTEAFF. The CDR3 DNA reads TGTGCCAGCATGGGGTGGGGCACTGAAGCTTTCTTT. The rearrangement uses TRBV6-5 and TRBJ1-1; D not resolved. The CDR3 is 12 amino acids. Germline V gene sequence: CDR1 MNHEY, CDR2 SVGAGI. V lost 7 bases and J 4 bases, leaving 10 bases between the germline ends.

V gene TRBV6-2 or TRBV6-3 combines with J gene TRBJ1-2; no clear D gene. Germline V gene lookup returns CDR1 MNHEY and CDR2 SVGEGT. CDR3 size: 14 residues. Trimming took 6 bases from V and 5 from J, leaving 16 bases between them. The CDR3 nucleotides are TGTGCCAGCAGCCGCTCGGAGGCAGTATATGGCTACACCTTC. Amino acids: CASSRSEAVYGYTF.